A single sample is the source of the 19 T cell receptor beta chains below, sequenced in a study of identifying expanded T cells in peripheral blood. Profiled with immunoSEQ multiplex PCR; TCRdb holds only in-frame clones, not every one. The repertoire holds around 85,000 clones, with approximately 89% as singletons. Sequenced material: blood. The receptors were gathered from a person aged 18-69 years in good health.

The chain carries TRBV18 and TRBJ1-2; TRBD1 might be the D (5 bases). V was cut by 3 bases and J by 2 bases, with 13 bases left in between. CDR1 and CDR2 (germline): KGHSH, LQKENI. The CDR3 runs 15 residues. CDR3 nucleotides: TGTGCCAGCTCACCGTACACCGGGGCCAACTATGGCTACACCTTC. Protein product: CASSPYTGANYGYTF.

This sequence joins TRBV10-3 and TRBJ1-1; D is perhaps TRBD1 (6 bases). The CDR3 has 13 residues. The germline gives CDR1 ENHRY, CDR2 SYGVKD. The V gene lost 6 bases and the J gene lost 6 bases, with 14 bases spanning the gap. In nucleotides, the CDR3 is TGTGCCATCAGGGTCGGGGGGCTCGCTGAAGCTTTCTTT. Protein sequence: CAIRVGGLAEAFF.

This chain joins TRBV5-4 and TRBJ2-3; TRBD2 agrees at 7 bases. Germline trimming cut 2 bases from V and 1 base from J; bases unmatched to any gene: 4. CDR3 length: 15 residues. Per the germline V gene, CDR1 is SGHNT and CDR2 is YYREEE (reference sequence). DNA for the CDR3: TGTGCCAGCAGCTTAGGGCTAGCGGGCACAGATACGCAGTATTTT. It encodes CASSLGLAGTDTQYF.

J is TRBJ1-3 and V is TRBV30; no reliable D call. The CDR3 has 13 residues. Trimming removed 4 bases at V and 0 bases at J, with 7 bases between. CDR1 and CDR2 (germline): GTSNPN, SVGIG (reference sequence). The CDR3 DNA follows: TGTGCCTGGACAGCTAGCTCTGGAAACACCATATATTTT. It encodes CAWTASSGNTIYF.

J is TRBJ1-2 and V is TRBV23-1; 9 positions agree with TRBD1. TRBV23-1 is reported as an ORF; its role is uncertain. V trimming: 1 base; J trimming: 4 bases; junction bases outside the gene matches: 22. The CDR3 sequence is 21 residues long. The CDR3 sequence: CASSQFNPGQGYHSLGYGYTF. The CDR3 nucleotides read TGCGCCAGCAGTCAATTCAATCCGGGACAGGGCTATCATTCCCTCGGCTATGGCTACACCTTC.

J is TRBJ2-1 and V is TRBV27; D ambiguous. The CDR3 covers 16 residues. Trimming shortened V by 2 bases and J by 10 bases, and 21 bases separated the two germline ends. Germline CDR1 MNHEY, CDR2 SMNVEV (reference sequence). The CDR3 coding sequence is TGTGCCAGCAGTTTACCTTCTCAGGCTAAGAGTAAGGAGCAGTTCTTC. It is translated as CASSLPSQAKSKEQFF.

This chain connects TRBV11-2 to TRBJ2-5; TRBD1 or TRBD2 may be the D gene (5 bases each). The germline V and J ends were trimmed by 5 bases and 2 bases, with 12 bases remaining between them. The CDR3 is 14 residues long. Germline CDR1 reads SGHAT; CDR2 reads FQNNGV. CDR3 coding DNA: TGTGCCAGCAGCGGTTGGGGGACGCAAGAGACCCAGTACTTC. Translating gives CASSGWGTQETQYF.

This clone was recorded only once. V and J are TRBV20-1 and TRBJ2-7, with D hard to call. Germline V lookup: CDR1 DFQATT, CDR2 SNEGSKA (reference sequence). Trimming removed 7 bases at V and 1 base at J, with 8 bases between. CDR3 length: 11 amino acids. CDR3 DNA sequence: TGCAGTGGAGGCACGTCCTACGAGCAGTACTTC. Encoded protein: CSGGTSYEQYF.

The count of this clone is one. This chain connects TRBV6-5 to TRBJ1-4; D call uncertain. From germline, CDR1 is MNHEY and CDR2 SVGAGI. The CDR3 spans 14 residues. Trimming removed 7 bases from V and 0 bases from J, with 9 bases in between. The CDR3 region is CASIYSATNEKLFF. In DNA, the CDR3 is TGTGCCAGCATTTATAGTGCAACTAATGAAAAACTGTTTTTT.

The chain uses TRBV7-2 and TRBJ1-1; D gene unclear. Germline V gene lookup returns CDR1 SGHTA and CDR2 FQGNSA. The CDR3 is 15 residues long. Trimming removed 2 bases at V and 3 bases at J, with 13 bases between. The CDR3 sequence: CASSLMGYRDTEAFF. The CDR3 DNA sequence: TGTGCCAGCAGCTTAATGGGGTACCGTGACACTGAAGCTTTCTTT.

The chain combines TRBV5-6 with TRBJ2-2; 9 positions match TRBD1. The J segment lost 9 bases and the V segment lost 7 bases, leaving 16 bases of the junction unmatched. The CDR3 totals 16 residues. Germline values: CDR1 SGHDT, CDR2 YYEEEE. The DNA for the CDR3 is TGTGCCAGCTCTATCGGGACAGGGTACGGTCGGAGGGAGCTGTTTTTT. Residues: CASSIGTGYGRRELFF.

A note on this clone: This sample includes further DNA sequences coding for the same CDR3. The chain employs TRBV5-1 and TRBJ2-2; D gene unclear. The CDR3 has 14 residues. In germline, CDR1 is SGHRS, CDR2 YFSETQ. V shed 0 bases and J shed 2 bases, with 5 bases lying between them. This CDR3 is CASSLEPNTGELFF. For the CDR3, the DNA is TGCGCCAGCAGCTTGGAGCCCAACACCGGGGAGCTGTTTTTT.

This chain uses TRBV7-2 with TRBJ1-5; D is uncertain. Germline V gives CDR1 SGHTA, CDR2 FQGNSA. This CDR3 comprises 14 residues. V was clipped by 5 bases and J by 4 bases, with 12 bases between them. CDR3 coding DNA: TGTGCCAGCAGCGTCCAGAGGGTAAATCAGCCCCAGCATTTT. Its translation is CASSVQRVNQPQHF.

V usage is TRBV7-8 and J usage is TRBJ2-5, with 10 bases identical to TRBD2. V shed 5 bases, J shed 4 bases, and the junction held 10 bases outside the gene matches. Per germline, CDR1 SGHVS and CDR2 FQNEAQ. The CDR3 has 16 amino acids. The CDR3 DNA reads as TGTGCCAGCAGCCCGGTGCAGCGGGGGGGCCTAGAGACCCAGTACTTC. It is translated as CASSPVQRGGLETQYF.

The J gene is TRBJ2-3, the V gene TRBV13; D gene uncertain. The V and J ends lost 5 bases and 4 bases respectively, with 10 bases between them. The CDR3 contains 13 residues. Germline CDR1 and CDR2: PRHDT and FYEKMQ (reference sequence). The CDR3 bases are TGTGCCAGCAGCCTCAGGTATCCAGATACGCAGTATTTT. It specifies CASSLRYPDTQYF.

The genes are TRBV28 and TRBJ2-4, with D possibly being TRBD2 (6 bases). CDR3 length: 15 amino acids. The V gene lost 3 bases and the J gene lost 0 bases, with 9 bases spanning the gap. The germline V gene has CDR1 MDHEN and CDR2 SYDVKM. The CDR3 DNA sequence: TGTGCCAGCAGTTTTCAGGGACTAGCCAAAAACATTCAGTACTTC. Protein: CASSFQGLAKNIQYF.

V and J are TRBV4-3 and TRBJ2-3; tentative D call: TRBD2 (6 bases). Germline CDR1 reads LGHNA; CDR2 reads YSLEER. The CDR3 is made up of 14 amino acids. The V and J ends lost 5 bases and 3 bases respectively, with 12 bases between them. DNA for the CDR3: TGCGCCAGCAGCTCGGAGCGGGTGACAGATACGCAGTATTTT. It specifies CASSSERVTDTQYF.

This clone was seen a handful of times. This chain uses TRBV4-1 with TRBJ1-6, with D possibly matching TRBD1 (6 bases). The V and J ends lost 3 bases and 14 bases respectively, with 14 bases between them. The CDR3 contains 13 residues. Germline-derived CDR1 and CDR2 are MGHRA and YSYEKL. In nucleotides, the CDR3 is TGCGCCAGCAGCCAGGACAGAGAAGGAGCCCTCCACTTT. It translates to CASSQDREGALHF.

This clone was observed a single time. V is TRBV19 and J is TRBJ1-2; D is ambiguous. This CDR3 region has 12 residues. Germline CDR1 and CDR2: LNHDA and SQIVND (reference sequence). V was trimmed by 3 bases and J by 6 bases, leaving 8 bases between them. CDR3 in DNA: TGTGCCAGTAGTATCCCTCTCGATGGCTACACCTTC. This sequence encodes CASSIPLDGYTF.